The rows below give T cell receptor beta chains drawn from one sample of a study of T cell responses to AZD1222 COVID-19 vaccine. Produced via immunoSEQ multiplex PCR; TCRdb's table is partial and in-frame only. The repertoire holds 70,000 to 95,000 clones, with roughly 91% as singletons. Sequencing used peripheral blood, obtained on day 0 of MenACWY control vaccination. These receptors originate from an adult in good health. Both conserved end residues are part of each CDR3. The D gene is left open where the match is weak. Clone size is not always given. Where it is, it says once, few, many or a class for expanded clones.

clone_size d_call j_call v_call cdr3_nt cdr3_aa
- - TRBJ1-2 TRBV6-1 TGTGCCAGCAGTGAAGCGCCGGGCTATGGCTACACCTTC CASSEAPGYGYTF
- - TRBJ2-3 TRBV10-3 TGTGCCATCAGTGAGGACCAAGTGCGCGCAGATACGCAGTATTTT CAISEDQVRADTQYF
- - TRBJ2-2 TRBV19 TGTGCCAGCATGCCAGGGGGGGGCTTGGGCGGGGAGCTGTTTTTT CASMPGGGLGGELFF
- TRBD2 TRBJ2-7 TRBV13 TGTGCCAGCAGGCTAGCGGGGGGTCCCTACGAGCAGTACTTC CASRLAGGPYEQYF
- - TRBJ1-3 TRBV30 TGTGCCTGGAGCACCACACACCTCGAGATCTCTGGAAACACCATATATTTT CAWSTTHLEISGNTIYF
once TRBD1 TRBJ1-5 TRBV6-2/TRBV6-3 TGTGCCAGCAGTAGATACCGGGACAGCGGATCTCAGCCCCAGCATTTT CASSRYRDSGSQPQHF
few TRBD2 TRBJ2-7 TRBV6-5 TGTGCCAGCAGGGCAGCAGCGGGGGGTGACGAGCAGTACTTC CASRAAAGGDEQYF
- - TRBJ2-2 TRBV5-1 TGCGCCAGCAGCTTGGCCGCCCCCGGGGAGCTGTTTTTT CASSLAAPGELFF
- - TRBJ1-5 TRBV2 TGTGCCAGCAGTGTTTTAGTCGACAATCAGCCCCAGCATTTT CASSVLVDNQPQHF
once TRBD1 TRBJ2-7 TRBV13 TGTGCCAGCAGCGCGACAGGGAGCTCCTACGAGCAGTACTTC CASSATGSSYEQYF
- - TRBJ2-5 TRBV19 TGTGCCAGTTCAACCGGGACACAACAAGAGACCCAGTACTTC CASSTGTQQETQYF
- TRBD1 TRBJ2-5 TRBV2 TGTGCCAGCAGTGAAGCTTGGACAGGGGGCCAAGAGACCCAGTACTTC CASSEAWTGGQETQYF
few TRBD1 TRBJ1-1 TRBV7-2 TGTGCCAGCAGCTTATCGGGACAGGGGGCGCGTGGCACTGAAGCTTTCTTT CASSLSGQGARGTEAFF
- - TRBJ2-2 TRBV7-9 TGTGCCAGCAGCTTTATTGGAGCCGGGGAGCTGTTTTTT CASSFIGAGELFF
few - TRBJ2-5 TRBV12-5 TGTGCTAGTGGTTTGGTAGGAGCATACCAAGAGACCCAGTACTTC CASGLVGAYQETQYF
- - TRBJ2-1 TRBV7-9 TGTGCCAGCAGCTCCCTCGGGATAGAGCAGTTCTTC CASSSLGIEQFF
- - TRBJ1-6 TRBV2 TGTGCCAGCAGGTACCGGGGGCGAAATTCACCCCTCCACTTT CASRYRGRNSPLHF
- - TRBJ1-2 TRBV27 TGTGCCACTAAGGACAGAGCTAACTATGGCTACACCTTC CATKDRANYGYTF
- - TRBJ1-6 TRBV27 TGTGCCAGCAGTTGGGGGCAGGGTGGGTCACCCCTCCACTTT CASSWGQGGSPLHF
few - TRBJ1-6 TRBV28 TGTGCCAGCACCCCGCCACGGGGACCCCTCCACTTT CASTPPRGPLHF
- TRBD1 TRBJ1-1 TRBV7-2 TGTGCCAGCAGCTTTAAAACAGGGGAGTCGGTAGCTTTCTTT CASSFKTGESVAFF
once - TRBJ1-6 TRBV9 TGTGCCAGCAGCGCTTCTCAGGGGAATGGAATTTCACCCCTCCACTTT CASSASQGNGISPLHF
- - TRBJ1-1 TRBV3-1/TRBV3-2 TGTGCCAGCAGCCCCGGACTGTTGAACACTGAAGCTTTCTTT CASSPGLLNTEAFF
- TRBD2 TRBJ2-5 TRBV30 TGTGCCTGGAGTCCCGGGCTAGCGGGGGTTAGACAAGAGACCCAGTACTTC CAWSPGLAGVRQETQYF
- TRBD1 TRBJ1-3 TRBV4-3 TGCGCCAGCAGCCAAGATTTCCAGGGGGCAGGTGGAAACACCATATATTTT CASSQDFQGAGGNTIYF
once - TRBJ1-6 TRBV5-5 TGTGCCAGCAGCTTGGCCCGCCAGGGTGAGCTGTCCTATAATTCACCCCTCCACTTT CASSLARQGELSYNSPLHF
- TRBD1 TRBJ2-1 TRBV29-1 TGCAGCGTTCGCTTGACAGGGGGCTACAATGAGCAGTTCTTC CSVRLTGGYNEQFF
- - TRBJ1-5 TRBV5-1 TGCGCCAGCAGCTTGGGAGGCGGGGGCTATAGCAATCAGCCCCAGCATTTT CASSLGGGGYSNQPQHF
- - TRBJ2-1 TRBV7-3 TGTGCCAGCAGCTTAGGCCCACCGCCCTACAATGAGCAGTTCTTC CASSLGPPPYNEQFF
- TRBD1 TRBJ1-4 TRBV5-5 TGTGCCAGCAGCTTGGTGGAGGGGGCCGGTCTGTTTTTT CASSLVEGAGLFF
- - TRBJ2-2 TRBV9 TGTGCCAGCAGCGCAACTGGGGGTACGAACACCGGGGAGCTGTTTTTT CASSATGGTNTGELFF
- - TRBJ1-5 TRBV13 TGTGCCAGCACCATTAGGGGCAATCAGCCCCAGCATTTT CASTIRGNQPQHF
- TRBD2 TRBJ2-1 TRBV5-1 TGCGCCAGCAGCTTGGAGGAGGCAGCGGGGGGCGTTGAGCAGTTCTTC CASSLEEAAGGVEQFF
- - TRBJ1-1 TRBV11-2 TGTGCCAGCAGCTTGGGCAGCTCGAACACTGAAGCTTTCTTT CASSLGSSNTEAFF
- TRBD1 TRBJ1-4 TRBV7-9 TGTGCCAGCAGCTCCAGGGGGCTCAATGAAAAACTGTTTTTT CASSSRGLNEKLFF
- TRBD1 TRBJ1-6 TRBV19 TGTGCCAGTAGTAGACAGGGAGGGGATTCACCCCTCCACTTT CASSRQGGDSPLHF
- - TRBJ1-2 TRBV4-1 TGCGCCAGCAGCCAGGATCCACAAAGGGATGGCTACACCTTC CASSQDPQRDGYTF
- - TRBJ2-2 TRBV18 TGTGCCAGCTCACCACCGTCTCTCATGGGGACCGGGGAGCTGTTTTTT CASSPPSLMGTGELFF
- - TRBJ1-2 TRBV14 TGTGCCAGCAGCCCCCTGGACAGAGTGTTTCCCGTGGGCTACACCTTC CASSPLDRVFPVGYTF
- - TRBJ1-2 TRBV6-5 TGTGCCAGCAGCCGGGACGGACGACCCTCCTATGGCTACACCTTC CASSRDGRPSYGYTF
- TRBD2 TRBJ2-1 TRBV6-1 TGTGCCAGCAGTGAAGAGACTAGCGGAGCCTACAATGAGCAGTTCTTC CASSEETSGAYNEQFF
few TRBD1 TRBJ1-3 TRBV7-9 TGTGCCAGCAGCCCACAGGGGGCTAGTGGAAACACCATATATTTT CASSPQGASGNTIYF
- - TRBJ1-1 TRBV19 TGTGCCAGTAGAGCGTGGAACACTGAAGCTTTCTTT CASRAWNTEAFF
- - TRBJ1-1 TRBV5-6 TGTGCCAGCAGCTTGGGGAGGGTAATTATAGCTGAAGCTTTCTTT CASSLGRVIIAEAFF
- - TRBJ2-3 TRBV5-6 TGTGCCAGCAGCGTGCCCCTAGGGCCAGATACGCAGTATTTT CASSVPLGPDTQYF
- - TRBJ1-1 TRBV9 TGTGCCAGCAGCGTAGCCCCCCAAGACACTGAAGCTTTCTTT CASSVAPQDTEAFF
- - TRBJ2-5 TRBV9 TGTGCCAGCAGCGCCGGACACATCCAAGAGACCCAGTACTTC CASSAGHIQETQYF
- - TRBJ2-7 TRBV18 TGTGCCAGCTCACCAGAGGTATCGGCCTCGCTCATGTACGAGCAGTACTTC CASSPEVSASLMYEQYF
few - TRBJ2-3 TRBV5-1 TGCGCCAGCAGCTTGCTGGGGAGCACAGATACGCAGTATTTT CASSLLGSTDTQYF
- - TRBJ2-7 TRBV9 TGTGCCAGCAGCTTAGTCGGCAACGAGCAGTACTTC CASSLVGNEQYF
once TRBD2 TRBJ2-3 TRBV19 TGTGCCAGTCAATCTAGCGGGGGATTTTATACGCAGTATTTT CASQSSGGFYTQYF
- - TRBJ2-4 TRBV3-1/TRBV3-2 TGTGCCAGCAGCCCTGGAGCTAGCCAAAACATTCAGTACTTC CASSPGASQNIQYF
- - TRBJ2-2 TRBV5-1 TGCGCCAGCAGCCTCGGACTCAGGGACACCGGGGAGCTGTTTTTT CASSLGLRDTGELFF
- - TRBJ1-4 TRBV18 TGTGCCAGCTCACCGGTGGACCTAGACGAAAAACTGTTTTTT CASSPVDLDEKLFF
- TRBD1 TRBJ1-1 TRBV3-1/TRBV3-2 TGTGCCAGCAGCCAAAAAACAGGGGGGAACACTGAAGCTTTCTTT CASSQKTGGNTEAFF
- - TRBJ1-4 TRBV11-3 TGTGCCAGCAGCTTGGGACATACCAATGAAAAACTGTTTTTT CASSLGHTNEKLFF
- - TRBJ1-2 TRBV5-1 TGCGCCAGCAGCCTGGGCGGGGGACCCTATGGCTACACCTTC CASSLGGGPYGYTF
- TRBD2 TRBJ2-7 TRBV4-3 TGCGCCAGCAGCCAAGCCCTGGGACTAGTAGTCCACGAGCAGTACTTC CASSQALGLVVHEQYF
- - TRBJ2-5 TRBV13 TGTGCCAGCAGCTTAGGCGGAGGGTCAGAGACCCAGTACTTC CASSLGGGSETQYF